One sample yielded the 17 T cell receptor beta chains listed below, sequenced in a study of control samples from healthy donors and cancer patients. This table comes from immunoSEQ multiplex PCR, and its TCRdb copy is limited to in-frame clones, with some not included. The sample yields more than 95,000 clones, about 88% seen once. Input material: blood. The receptors originated from a woman in her 70s in good health.

The gene calls are TRBV4-1 and TRBJ2-7; D gene unclear. The CDR3 length is 14 residues. CDR1 is MGHRA, CDR2 YSYEKL, per germline. V lost 2 bases and J 3 bases, leaving 11 bases between the germline ends. CDR3 nucleotides: TGCGCCAGCAGCCAAAACGGGCCAGACTACGAGCAGTACTTC. Encoded protein: CASSQNGPDYEQYF.

The chain combines TRBV21-1 with TRBJ1-6. TRBV21-1 is marked as a pseudogene. This CDR3 has 15 amino acids. This chain's CDR3 is CASAGTASYNSPLHF. CDR3 bases: TGTGCCAGCGCCGGGACGGCCTCCTATAATTCACCCCTCCACTTT.

V is TRBV3-1 (or the pseudogene TRBV3-2) and J is TRBJ2-2; maybe TRBD2 (6 bases). This CDR3 comprises 17 residues. The V gene lost 0 bases and the J gene lost 1 base, with 12 bases spanning the gap. The germline V gene encodes CDR1 LGHDT and CDR2 YNNKEL (reference sequence). The CDR3 is CASSQDVSGGNTGELFF. The CDR3 coding sequence is TGTGCCAGCAGCCAAGACGTATCCGGGGGGAACACCGGGGAGCTGTTTTTT.

The chain has TRBV29-1 and TRBJ1-3, with D unresolved. The CDR3 is 12 amino acids. V lost 3 bases and J lost 4, with 7 bases in between. Germline CDR1 and CDR2: SQVTM and ANQGSEA. DNA for the CDR3: TGCAGCGTTGATGGGTCGGGAAACACCATATATTTT. Protein sequence: CSVDGSGNTIYF.

V gene TRBV16 combines with J gene TRBJ2-2, with D hard to call. The CDR3 consists of 16 residues. V was shortened by 1 base and J by 0 bases, with 9 bases between the two germline ends. From germline, CDR1 is KGHSY and CDR2 FQNENV. For the CDR3, the DNA is TGTGCCAGCAGCCAATGGGCAGTCGCGAACACCGGGGAGCTGTTTTTT. It is translated as CASSQWAVANTGELFF.

V and J are TRBV5-4 and TRBJ1-4; 7 nucleotides agree with TRBD1. V lost 3 bases and J lost 3; bases outside the gene matches: 8. Germline CDR1 is SGHNT and CDR2 is YYREEE (reference sequence). This CDR3 spans 16 amino acids. The CDR3 DNA reads TGTGCCAGCAGCTGGGAACCCGGGACAGCTAATGAAAAACTGTTTTTT. Residues: CASSWEPGTANEKLFF.

The chain combines TRBV6-6 with TRBJ1-6; a weak D match, TRBD1 (6 bases). The CDR3 contains 15 residues. Trimming took 6 bases from V and 9 from J, leaving 18 bases between them. Germline V gene data show CDR1 as MNHNY and CDR2 as SVGAGI (reference sequence). DNA for the CDR3: TGTGCCAGCAGGTGGGGGCCGTCGGGGGTTTCACCCCTCCACTTT. It translates to CASRWGPSGVSPLHF.

The V and J genes are TRBV19 and TRBJ2-7; possible D gene TRBD2, 6 bases. The CDR3 length is 14 residues. Trimming shortened V by 3 bases and J by 0 bases, and 9 bases separated the two germline ends. Per the germline V gene, CDR1 is LNHDA and CDR2 is SQIVND (reference sequence). The CDR3 DNA reads TGTGCCAGTAGTATGGAGGGCGACTCCTACGAGCAGTACTTC. Translated, it gives CASSMEGDSYEQYF.

The rearrangement uses TRBV18 and TRBJ2-6; TRBD2 is a possible D gene (5 bases). The CDR3 is 16 amino acids. The germline gives CDR1 KGHSH, CDR2 LQKENI. Between the trimmed V and J ends, which lost 3 bases and 4 bases, there was a span of 13 bases. The CDR3 DNA is TGTGCCAGCTCACCCGACTACGGCTCCGGGGCCAACGTCCTGACTTTC. Its protein product is CASSPDYGSGANVLTF.

The genes are TRBV18 and TRBJ1-5; D unclear. V lost 2 bases, J lost 6 bases, and 17 bases lay in between. CDR3 length: 16 amino acids. CDR1 is KGHSH, CDR2 LQKENI, per germline. The DNA for the CDR3 is TGTGCCAGCTCACCAACGGGCAGCTTGAAGCCTCAGCCCCAGCATTTT. Amino acid sequence: CASSPTGSLKPQPQHF.

The chain carries TRBV5-1 and TRBJ1-1; D call uncertain. V lost 4 bases and J 0 bases, leaving 10 bases between the germline ends. The germline CDR1 and CDR2 sequences are SGHRS and YFSETQ. CDR3 length equals 14 residues. The CDR3 region has the DNA TGCGCCAGCAGCCTCTTGGTTCTGAACACTGAAGCTTTCTTT. It encodes CASSLLVLNTEAFF. Combining the CDR3 with reference TRBV5-1 and TRBJ1-1 gives the whole variable domain KAGVTQTPRYLIKTRGQQVTLSCSPISGHRSVSWYQQTPGQGLQFLFEYFSETQRNKGNFPGRFSGRQFSNSRSEMNVSTLELGDSALYLCASSLLVLNTEAFFGQGTRLTVV.

J is TRBJ1-2 and V is TRBV7-9, with D hard to call. This CDR3 is 13 amino acids long. CDR1 and CDR2 from the germline V gene are SEHNR and FQNEAQ (reference sequence). V lost 6 bases and J lost 3, with 11 bases in between. The CDR3 loop reads CASSQGDHYGYTF. DNA of the CDR3: TGTGCCAGCAGTCAAGGTGATCACTATGGCTACACCTTC.

V usage is TRBV10-3 and J usage is TRBJ1-6; TRBD1 matches at 7 bases. Germline-derived CDR1 and CDR2 are ENHRY and SYGVKD. After removal of 10 bases from V and 7 bases from J, the junction contained 7 bases not matched to a gene. There are 13 residues in the CDR3. CDR3 residues: CATTGESNSPLHF. The CDR3 DNA reads as TGTGCCACAACAGGGGAATCGAATTCACCCCTCCACTTT.

The chain has TRBV5-1 and TRBJ2-1, with D tentatively TRBD2 (5 bases). CDR1 SGHRS and CDR2 YFSETQ come from the germline V gene. CDR3 length equals 16 residues. The V end lost 5 bases, the J end lost 4 bases, and 19 bases lay between the germline ends. In DNA, the CDR3 is TGCGCCAGCAGAGCATGGACGGGGATACAATACAATGAGCAGTTCTTC. Translation: CASRAWTGIQYNEQFF.

The genes are TRBV6-4 and TRBJ1-5; 7 positions match TRBD1. The CDR3 sequence is 15 residues long. V was clipped by 3 bases and J by 5 bases; unmatched bases: 7. Germline V gene lookup returns CDR1 MRHNA and CDR2 SNTAGT. In nucleotides, the CDR3 is TGTGCCAGCAGTGATTCCGACAGGGCCTATCAGCCCCAGCATTTT. Its protein is CASSDSDRAYQPQHF.

The chain combines TRBV5-4 with TRBJ2-5; maybe TRBD2 (5 bases). CDR3 length: 14 amino acids. Germline lookup yields CDR1 SGHNT and CDR2 YYREEE (reference sequence). The V end was cut by 0 bases, the J end by 0 bases, with 6 bases between. The CDR3 DNA sequence: TGTGCCAGCAGCTTGGCCGGGGACCAAGAGACCCAGTACTTC. The encoded protein is CASSLAGDQETQYF.

CDR3 sequence (DNA): TGTGCCAGCAGGCAACAGGGGGCCGATCAGCCCCAGCATTTT. It yields the protein CASRQQGADQPQHF. V is TRBV27 and J is TRBJ1-5, with 9 positions matching TRBD1. The germline gives CDR1 MNHEY, CDR2 SMNVEV (reference sequence). This CDR3 has 14 amino acids. Unmatched junction bases numbered 5, after V lost 6 bases and J lost 5 bases.